Below are 16 T cell receptor beta chains sequenced from a single sample in a study of T-cell memory formation after mild COVID-19 (dated by TCRdb to the early 2020s). To prepare the library, 5' RACE was applied. The sample was run on an Illumina NovaSeq 6000. Using fastp trimming at Q25 and MiXCR clonotype assembly, TCRdb reanalyzed the public sequencing data and kept in-frame beta chains. Rows with one shared CDR3 protein collapse into an entry with the most common genes and DNA. The sample profile shows around 250,000 distinct CDR3 sequences; 15% to 20% of them were found once. The ten largest clones add up to 20% to 25% of the sample. Sequenced material: PBMCs or a T cell subset sorted from them (not recorded which). All receptors derive from a man aged 18 to 29 who had mild COVID-19 (a few samples of this study predate the infection). The sample titles of this study are shuffled in the database, so cell type and time point are left out; the donor was told from shared clones.

This clonotype has a count of ten or more. This chain links TRBV29-1 with TRBJ1-5, with D possibly being TRBD1 (5 bases). From germline, CDR1 is SQVTM and CDR2 ANQGSEA. Deletions cut 7 bases from V and 2 bases from J, with 9 bases between. The CDR3 totals 12 residues. The CDR3 DNA reads as TGCAGCGCCAGGGTCCGCAATCAGCCCCAGCATTTT. Its protein product is CSARVRNQPQHF.

The genes are TRBV4-2 and TRBJ1-2, with no clear D. The CDR3 sequence is 14 residues long. CDR1 is LGHNA and CDR2 is YNFKEQ in the germline V gene. The germline V and J ends were trimmed by 0 bases and 5 bases, with 10 bases remaining between them. The CDR3 loop reads CASSQDVGGYGYTF. Here the CDR3 DNA reads TGTGCCAGCAGCCAAGATGTGGGCGGGTATGGCTACACCTTC.

This clonotype was seen only a few times. The chain employs TRBV3-1 and TRBJ1-1; tentatively, D is TRBD1 (5 bases). V lost 6 bases to trimming and J lost 8 bases, with 28 bases between them. Per the germline V gene, CDR1 is LGHDT and CDR2 is YNNKEL (reference sequence). This CDR3 is 17 amino acids long. The CDR3 DNA sequence: TGTGCCAGCAGAGGGAGGGGCCCAATCTCTTTGGACTTCGAAGCTTTCTTT. This sequence encodes CASRGRGPISLDFEAFF.

There are a few counts of this clonotype. The rearrangement links TRBV4-1 to TRBJ1-5; TRBD1 matches 9 bases. Germline V CDR1 and CDR2: MGHRA, YSYEKL. There are 17 residues in the CDR3. Trimming removed 1 base from V and 5 bases from J; junction bases left unmatched: 9. The CDR3 reads CASSQGVGQGRDQPQHF. In DNA, the CDR3 is TGCGCCAGCAGCCAAGGGGTAGGACAGGGGAGAGATCAGCCCCAGCATTTT.

This clonotype was seen a few times. This chain joins TRBV12-3 or TRBV12-4 and TRBJ1-1; TRBD1 might be the D (5 bases). The V gene lost 3 bases and the J gene lost 10 bases, with 12 bases spanning the gap. CDR3 size: 12 residues. The CDR3, as DNA: TGTGCCAGCAGTTTTTTGGAGGGACGAGCTTTCTTT. Amino acids: CASSFLEGRAFF.

The rearrangement joins TRBV6-5 to TRBJ1-3; D is uncertain. The CDR3 has 14 residues. Germline CDR1 reads MNHEY; CDR2 reads SVGAGI. V gave up 0 bases and J gave up 0 bases, with 3 bases separating them. The CDR3: CASSYSRSGNTIYF. The CDR3 bases are TGTGCCAGCAGTTACTCCCGCTCTGGAAACACCATATATTTT.

The chain combines TRBV7-9 with TRBJ1-1; D is unresolved. Trimming removed 3 bases at V and 5 bases at J, with 1 base between. This CDR3 has 10 residues. Per germline, CDR1 SEHNR and CDR2 FQNEAQ (reference sequence). Written as DNA, the CDR3 is TGTGCCAGCAGCTTTACTGAAGCTTTCTTT. It codes for CASSFTEAFF.

The rearrangement joins TRBV7-9 to TRBJ1-4, with D possibly TRBD1 on 5 matching bases. Germline CDR1 SEHNR, CDR2 FQNEAQ (reference sequence). V lost 7 bases, J lost 5 bases, and 11 bases lay in between. The CDR3 is made up of 13 amino acids. The CDR3 region has the DNA TGTGCCAGCAAAGACAGTCAGAATGAAAAACTGTTTTTT. Its translation: CASKDSQNEKLFF.

The gene calls are TRBV9 and TRBJ2-1, with 9 bases fitting TRBD2. CDR3 length equals 14 residues. CDR1 SGDLS and CDR2 YYNGEE come from the germline V gene. Trimming cost V 0 bases and J 9 bases; bases outside gene matches: 4. CDR3 in amino acids: CASSVVGTSFEQFF. DNA of the CDR3: TGTGCCAGCAGCGTAGTAGGGACTAGCTTTGAGCAGTTCTTC.

This clonotype was found a few times. The V gene is TRBV23-1, the J gene TRBJ2-7; 12 bases map to TRBD2. TRBV23-1 is an ORF, with its function uncertain. CDR3 length: 20 amino acids. With 3 bases clipped from V and 3 bases from J, the junction kept 18 bases outside the gene matches. CDR3 bases: TGCGCCAGCAGTCATCCTCTCGTCCTCTTGACTAGCGGGGGTTGCTACGAGCAGTACGTC. It codes for CASSHPLVLLTSGGCYEQYV.

CDR3 DNA: TGTGCCAGCAGCGCCCAAGGTCGGAGCGGGGACCCGTACGAGCAGTACTTC. Its protein is CASSAQGRSGDPYEQYF. V is TRBV7-9 and J is TRBJ2-7; 7 bases match TRBD2. The ends lost 5 bases at V and 4 bases at J; junction bases unmatched: 17. Germline V CDR1 and CDR2: SEHNR, FQNEAQ (reference sequence). The CDR3 totals 17 residues.

The rearrangement joins TRBV12-3 or TRBV12-4 to TRBJ2-1; 12 nucleotides agree with TRBD2. The CDR3 runs 15 residues. With 4 bases clipped from V and 12 bases from J, the junction kept 10 bases outside the gene matches. CDR3 residues: CASSWRLAGDAMQFF. The CDR3 DNA sequence: TGTGCCAGCAGTTGGCGACTAGCGGGGGACGCTATGCAGTTCTTC.

The chain carries TRBV15 and TRBJ2-7; D not certain. V shed 8 bases and J shed 1 base, with 18 bases lying between them. Germline V gene sequence: CDR1 LNHNV, CDR2 YYDKDF (reference sequence). The CDR3 spans 15 residues. The CDR3 nucleotides are TGTGCCACCCTTGACCTGAGTGAAAATTCCTACGAGCAGTACTTC. Encoded protein: CATLDLSENSYEQYF.

This clonotype showed up just a few times. This chain connects TRBV5-1 to TRBJ2-1, with a possible D match to TRBD2 (6 bases). Trimming shortened V by 0 bases and J by 8 bases, and 15 bases separated the two germline ends. Germline V gene data show CDR1 as SGHRS and CDR2 as YFSETQ. The CDR3 extends over 15 amino acids. The chain's CDR3 is CASSLVTRLYHEQFF. In DNA form, the CDR3 reads TGCGCCAGCAGCTTGGTGACTAGATTATACCATGAGCAGTTCTTC.

The chain links TRBV28 to TRBJ2-5, with D perhaps TRBD2 (5 bases). V gave up 5 bases and J gave up 0 bases, with 10 bases separating them. The CDR3 runs 14 residues. CDR1 is MDHEN and CDR2 is SYDVKM in the germline V gene. The CDR3 coding sequence is TGTGCCAGCAGTCCCACGGGAAACCAAGAGACCCAGTACTTC. Encoded protein: CASSPTGNQETQYF.

This clonotype was seen many times. The CDR3 coding sequence is TGTGCCAGCAGCTTAGGGACAGCTTACACCGGGGAGCTGTTTTTT. Translating it yields CASSLGTAYTGELFF. The chain joins TRBV7-6 to TRBJ2-2; a possible D gene is TRBD1 (6 bases). The CDR3 has 15 amino acids. Germline V gives CDR1 SGHVS, CDR2 FNYEAQ. Between the trimmed V and J ends, which lost 1 base and 3 bases, there was a span of 9 bases.